These 32 T cell receptor beta chains share one sample of origin, sequenced in a study of cytomegalovirus exposure and HLA in healthy donors. The PCR made use of 60 Vbeta and 13 Jbeta primers. Clones were read by immunoSEQ multiplex PCR, and TCRdb kept only the in-frame ones, dropping some. The table includes 150,000 to 200,000 clones, approximately 81% detected once. Sequenced input: PBMCs. The receptors were gathered from a man between 18 and 29 years old in good health and CMV-seronegative.

The rearrangement links TRBV7-2 to TRBJ2-3; TRBD2 matches at 9 bases. V lost 5 bases to trimming and J lost 1 base; unmatched junction nucleotides: 13. Germline-derived CDR1 and CDR2 are SGHTA and FQGNSA. This CDR3 is built from 18 residues. CDR3 amino acids: CASSPGRGRGGGTDTQYF. In DNA form, the CDR3 reads TGTGCCAGCAGCCCAGGGAGGGGGCGGGGGGGCGGCACAGATACGCAGTATTTT.

The rearrangement uses TRBV5-6 and TRBJ2-2; no clear D gene. V was cut by 2 bases and J by 8 bases, with 4 bases left in between. In germline, CDR1 is SGHDT, CDR2 YYEEEE. There are 11 residues in the CDR3. CDR3 loop: CASSLSGELFF. CDR3 bases: TGTGCCAGCAGCTTATCAGGGGAGCTGTTTTTT.

The chain recombines TRBV5-8 with TRBJ2-1, with 7 bases matching TRBD2. The ends lost 1 base at V and 8 bases at J; junction bases unmatched: 12. The CDR3 runs 16 residues. Per the germline V gene, CDR1 is SGHTS and CDR2 is YDEGEE. The CDR3: CASSLWGGEWRHEQFF. The CDR3 DNA sequence: TGTGCCAGCAGCTTGTGGGGGGGGGAGTGGCGCCATGAGCAGTTCTTC.

Points on this clone: The junction does not match germline at one end; this may be a read error. The chain links TRBV10-3 to TRBJ2-7, with D tentatively TRBD2 (5 bases). The CDR3 sequence is 12 residues long. Germline CDR1 reads ENHRY; CDR2 reads SYGVKD. The CDR3 loop reads CAISGSDGVRHF. CDR3 sequence (DNA): TGTGCCATCAGTGGATCGGACGGGGTCAGGCACTTC.

The chain has TRBV30 and TRBJ2-7, with 11 bases fitting TRBD2. This CDR3 has 14 residues. Trimming at V came to 2 bases and at J to 3 bases, leaving 3 bases not matched to a gene. Germline loops: CDR1 GTSNPN, CDR2 SVGIG (reference sequence). The CDR3 is CAWSSLAGDYEQYF. The CDR3 bases are TGTGCCTGGAGTTCACTAGCGGGGGACTACGAGCAGTACTTC.

This sequence joins TRBV4-3 and TRBJ2-7, with unresolved D. Per germline, CDR1 LGHNA and CDR2 YSLEER. V was clipped by 1 base and J by 0 bases, with 4 bases between them. The CDR3 is 13 residues long. The DNA of the CDR3 is TGCGCCAGCAGCCAAGCCGGCTCCTACGAGCAGTACTTC. Translated: CASSQAGSYEQYF.

This chain uses TRBV15 with TRBJ2-5; TRBD1 aligns across 7 bases. J lost 3 bases, V lost 4 bases, and 20 bases had no gene match. Germline assignment: CDR1 LNHNV and CDR2 YYDKDF (reference sequence). The CDR3 is made up of 19 amino acids. CDR3 DNA: TGTGCCACCAGCATGGTAAGGAAACGGCCGACAGGGCGAGAAGAGACCCAGTACTTC. Translation: CATSMVRKRPTGREETQYF.

This rearrangement joins TRBV4-1 to TRBJ1-6; 8 nucleotides line up with TRBD1. The V segment lost 0 bases and the J segment 0 bases; nucleotides outside the gene matches: 7. This CDR3 has 19 amino acids. Germline values: CDR1 MGHRA, CDR2 YSYEKL. CDR3 nucleotide sequence: TGCGCCAGCAGCCAAGAGGACAGGGCCCCAAGCTCCTATAATTCACCCCTCCACTTT. Translated, it gives CASSQEDRAPSSYNSPLHF.

V usage is TRBV2 and J usage is TRBJ2-7; 7 bases are a match to TRBD1. Germline assignment: CDR1 SNHLY and CDR2 FYNNEI. The CDR3 covers 15 residues. V lost 6 bases to trimming and J lost 4 bases; unmatched junction nucleotides: 12. This CDR3 is CASSGRPGQSYEQYF. CDR3 nucleotide sequence: TGTGCCAGCAGCGGACGGCCGGGACAGTCGTACGAGCAGTACTTC.

This clone was seen only a few times. J is TRBJ2-7 and V is TRBV10-3; 7 positions agree with TRBD1. The V segment lost 6 bases and the J segment 3 bases; nucleotides outside the gene matches: 8. Per the germline V gene, CDR1 is ENHRY and CDR2 is SYGVKD. This CDR3 is 14 amino acids long. The CDR3 protein is CAIRKAGQVYEQYF. The CDR3 DNA sequence: TGTGCCATCAGAAAAGCTGGACAGGTCTACGAGCAGTACTTC.

The V and J genes are TRBV7-2 and TRBJ1-1; 8 bases map to TRBD1. The ends lost 5 bases at V and 4 bases at J; junction bases unmatched: 3. The germline V gene encodes CDR1 SGHTA and CDR2 FQGNSA. The CDR3 sequence is 13 residues long. The CDR3 is CASSRDRSTEAFF. The CDR3 DNA reads as TGTGCCAGCAGCCGGGACAGGAGCACTGAAGCTTTCTTT.

V is TRBV15 and J is TRBJ1-1; D possibly corresponds to TRBD1 (5 bases). Germline assignment: CDR1 LNHNV and CDR2 YYDKDF (reference sequence). This CDR3 is built from 19 residues. Between the trimmed V and J ends, which lost 3 bases and 3 bases, there was a span of 26 bases. The CDR3, as DNA: TGTGCCACCAGCAGCGGGGGGATAAGGGGAGGTTTGGGTGACACTGAAGCTTTCTTT. Amino acids: CATSSGGIRGGLGDTEAFF.

V and J are TRBV7-2 and TRBJ2-5, with TRBD1 identical over 9 bases. CDR3 length: 13 residues. V shed 5 bases, J shed 4 bases, and the junction held 2 bases outside the gene matches. Germline V lookup: CDR1 SGHTA, CDR2 FQGNSA. CDR3 sequence: CASSPTGGETQYF. CDR3 in DNA: TGTGCCAGCAGCCCGACAGGGGGAGAGACCCAGTACTTC.

The chain combines TRBV14 with TRBJ2-7; the D is unclear. Germline V gives CDR1 SGHDN, CDR2 FVKESK. CDR3 length: 15 residues. Trimming pared 0 bases from V and 0 bases from J, leaving 9 bases between. CDR3 DNA sequence: TGTGCCAGCAGCCAAGAAGGTTGGAGCTCCTACGAGCAGTACTTC. It encodes CASSQEGWSSYEQYF. The complete variable domain, with remaining parts taken from reference TRBV14 and TRBJ2-7, reads EAGVTQFPSHSVIEKGQTVTLRCDPISGHDNLYWYRRVMGKEIKFLLHFVKESKQDESGMPNNRFLAERTGGTYSTLKVQPAELEDSGVYFCASSQEGWSSYEQYFGPGTRLTVT.

J is TRBJ2-2 and V is TRBV10-3; TRBD2 matches 7 bases. This CDR3 contains 16 residues. The germline CDR1 and CDR2 sequences are ENHRY and SYGVKD. Trimming removed 10 bases from V and 4 bases from J; junction bases left unmatched: 15. The CDR3 DNA is TGTGCCAGCCATGGGGGGGTAATGAGCAGCACCGGGGAGCTGTTTTTT. It translates to CASHGGVMSSTGELFF.

This clone is classed as large. This chain uses TRBV2 with TRBJ2-7; 10 bases match TRBD1. V was clipped by 3 bases and J by 6 bases; unmatched bases: 8. CDR3 length: 15 residues. In germline, CDR1 is SNHLY, CDR2 FYNNEI. The DNA of the CDR3 is TGTGCCAGCAGTGAGCATGGGACAGGGGCGGCCGAGCAGTACTTC. This encodes CASSEHGTGAAEQYF.

V is TRBV13 and J is TRBJ2-7, with TRBD2 identical over 11 bases. There are 15 residues in the CDR3. V lost 5 bases to trimming and J lost 4 bases; unmatched junction nucleotides: 7. The V gene's germline CDR1 is PRHDT and CDR2 FYEKMQ (reference sequence). CDR3 sequence reads: CASSPGLAGGYEQYF. CDR3 sequence (DNA): TGTGCCAGCAGCCCCGGACTAGCGGGCGGATACGAGCAGTACTTC. Variable domain in full (rest from reference TRBV13 and TRBJ2-7): AAGVIQSPRHLIKEKRETATLKCYPIPRHDTVYWYQQGPGQDPQFLISFYEKMQSDKGSIPDRFSAQQFSDYHSELNMSSLELGDSALYFCASSPGLAGGYEQYFGPGTRLTVT.

The J gene is TRBJ2-7, the V gene TRBV5-1, with a possible D match to TRBD2 (5 bases). This CDR3 has 13 residues. With 0 bases removed from V and 6 bases from J, the gap between germline ends came to 10 bases. Germline V CDR1 and CDR2: SGHRS, YFSETQ. The CDR3 loop reads CASSLVSEGEQYF. CDR3 DNA sequence: TGCGCCAGCAGCTTGGTGTCCGAGGGCGAGCAGTACTTC. The whole variable domain, remainder taken from reference TRBV5-1 and TRBJ2-7, is KAGVTQTPRYLIKTRGQQVTLSCSPISGHRSVSWYQQTPGQGLQFLFEYFSETQRNKGNFPGRFSGRQFSNSRSEMNVSTLELGDSALYLCASSLVSEGEQYFGPGTRLTVT.

The chain's CDR3 is CASSYSGQYNEQFF. The CDR3 nucleotides are TGTGCCAGCAGTTACTCTGGACAGTACAATGAGCAGTTCTTC. This chain links TRBV6-5 with TRBJ2-1; possible D gene TRBD1, 6 bases. Trimming left V 0 bases short and J 4 bases short, with 7 bases between. The CDR3 consists of 14 residues. Germline V CDR1 and CDR2: MNHEY, SVGAGI.

The V call is TRBV27, the J call TRBJ2-3; 9 nucleotides line up with TRBD1. The V segment lost 1 base and the J segment 4 bases; nucleotides outside the gene matches: 9. The V gene's germline CDR1 is MNHEY and CDR2 SMNVEV (reference sequence). The CDR3 has 17 amino acids. The CDR3, as DNA: TGTGCCAGCAGTTTATGGGGACAGGGTTTTCGCCCAGATACGCAGTATTTT. Its protein product is CASSLWGQGFRPDTQYF.

The DNA of the CDR3 is TGTGCCAGCAGTGACGGGAAACGAAGGAGGGAGCAGTACTTC. Residues: CASSDGKRRREQYF. The rearrangement uses TRBV7-6 and TRBJ2-7; perhaps TRBD2 as D (5 bases). V was pared by 6 bases and J by 7 bases, with 19 bases between. CDR1 is SGHVS and CDR2 is FNYEAQ in the germline V gene. The CDR3 length is 14 residues.

This clone showed up just once. The chain couples TRBV6-1 to TRBJ2-7; 7 bases are shared with TRBD2. J lost 5 bases, V lost 6 bases, and 19 bases had no gene match. In germline, CDR1 is MNHNS, CDR2 SASEGT. CDR3 length: 17 residues. The chain's CDR3 is CASSETALGEGRHEQYF. Written as DNA, the CDR3 is TGTGCCAGCAGCGAAACTGCCTTGGGGGAGGGCCGCCACGAGCAGTACTTC.

The chain joins TRBV5-4 to TRBJ2-3, with TRBD2 matching over 9 bases. The germline V gene has CDR1 SGHNT and CDR2 YYREEE (reference sequence). CDR3 size: 19 residues. V was clipped by 3 bases and J by 0 bases; unmatched bases: 14. CDR3 sequence: CASSYTAGLARSSTDTQYF. As DNA, the CDR3 is TGTGCCAGCAGCTACACGGCCGGACTAGCGAGGAGTAGCACAGATACGCAGTATTTT.

CDR3 protein: CASSLLTGGNGYTF. The CDR3 DNA reads as TGTGCCAGCAGTTTATTAACAGGGGGAAATGGCTACACCTTC. The chain has TRBV28 and TRBJ1-2; 8 bases align to TRBD1. From germline, CDR1 is MDHEN and CDR2 SYDVKM. The CDR3 sequence is 14 residues long. V was pared by 1 base and J by 6 bases, with 4 bases of the junction left unmatched.

This chain links TRBV10-3 with TRBJ2-1; D may be TRBD2 (6 bases). The CDR3 contains 13 residues. CDR1 is ENHRY and CDR2 is SYGVKD in the germline V gene. V was trimmed by 11 bases and J by 7 bases, leaving 18 bases between them. This chain's CDR3 is CASEAGIGNEQFF. As DNA, the CDR3 is TGTGCCTCGGAAGCGGGTATCGGGAATGAGCAGTTCTTC.

This clone was detected only once. The chain couples TRBV15 to TRBJ2-2; D not certain. Per germline, CDR1 LNHNV and CDR2 YYDKDF (reference sequence). CDR3 length equals 14 residues. V lost 0 bases and J 5 bases, leaving 7 bases between the germline ends. The CDR3 sequence is CATSRDPETGELFF. CDR3 sequence (DNA): TGTGCCACCAGCAGAGACCCGGAGACCGGGGAGCTGTTTTTT.

The chain is built from TRBV18 and TRBJ1-2; TRBD1 might be the D (5 bases). The CDR3 is 16 residues long. From germline, CDR1 is KGHSH and CDR2 LQKENI. Deletions cut 3 bases from V and 8 bases from J, with 22 bases between. The CDR3 here is CASSPGRVWGVVGYTF. In DNA, the CDR3 is TGTGCCAGCTCACCTGGTAGGGTTTGGGGGGTTGTGGGCTACACCTTC.

The rearrangement uses TRBV2 and TRBJ1-4; D uncertain. The V and J ends lost 6 bases and 6 bases respectively, with 14 bases between them. The CDR3 sequence is 14 residues long. CDR1 and CDR2 (germline): SNHLY, FYNNEI. The CDR3 bases are TGTGCCAGCAGGGGCCCGGAGGCGGATGAAAAACTGTTTTTT. This codes for CASRGPEADEKLFF.

The J gene is TRBJ1-4, the V gene TRBV5-1; D gene uncertain. The V gene lost 0 bases and the J gene lost 8 bases, with 11 bases spanning the gap. Germline V lookup: CDR1 SGHRS, CDR2 YFSETQ. The CDR3 is made up of 14 amino acids. This chain's CDR3 is CASSLGGGEEKLFF. The CDR3 DNA follows: TGCGCCAGCAGCTTGGGGGGAGGAGAGGAAAAACTGTTTTTT. The whole variable domain, remainder taken from reference TRBV5-1 and TRBJ1-4, is KAGVTQTPRYLIKTRGQQVTLSCSPISGHRSVSWYQQTPGQGLQFLFEYFSETQRNKGNFPGRFSGRQFSNSRSEMNVSTLELGDSALYLCASSLGGGEEKLFFGSGTQLSVL.

Here the CDR3 reads CASSRRVGGYTF. For the CDR3, the DNA is TGTGCCAGCAGCCGCAGGGTGGGGGGCTACACCTTC. The chain uses TRBV14 and TRBJ1-2; D is possibly TRBD1 (5 bases). The CDR3 has 12 amino acids. The germline gives CDR1 SGHDN, CDR2 FVKESK. V lost 4 bases and J 8 bases, leaving 11 bases between the germline ends.

With regard to this clone: An end of the junction does not agree with germline; a read error may underlie this. The CDR3 bases are TGTGCTAGCAGCTTGTCCGTGACCGGCGGGACCCTCCACTTT. It translates to CASSLSVTGGTLHF. V usage is TRBV7-7 and J usage is TRBJ1-6; no definite D call. The germline CDR1 and CDR2 sequences are SSHAT and FNYEAQ (reference sequence). CDR3 length: 14 amino acids. Together with reference TRBV7-7 and TRBJ1-6, the CDR3 gives the full variable domain: GAGVSQSPRYKVTKRGQDVTLRCDPISSHATLYWYQQALGQGPEFLTYFNYEAQPDKSGLPSDRFSAERPEGSISTLTIQRTEQRDSAMYRCASSLSVTGGTLHFGNGTRLTVT.

The rearrangement links TRBV4-2 to TRBJ2-7, with 11 bases identical to TRBD1. The V segment lost 1 base and the J segment 4 bases; nucleotides outside the gene matches: 3. From germline, CDR1 is LGHNA and CDR2 YNFKEQ. This CDR3 comprises 15 residues. The CDR3 nucleotides are TGTGCCAGCAGCCAAGTGGGACAGGGGGGATACGAGCAGTACTTC. As protein: CASSQVGQGGYEQYF.